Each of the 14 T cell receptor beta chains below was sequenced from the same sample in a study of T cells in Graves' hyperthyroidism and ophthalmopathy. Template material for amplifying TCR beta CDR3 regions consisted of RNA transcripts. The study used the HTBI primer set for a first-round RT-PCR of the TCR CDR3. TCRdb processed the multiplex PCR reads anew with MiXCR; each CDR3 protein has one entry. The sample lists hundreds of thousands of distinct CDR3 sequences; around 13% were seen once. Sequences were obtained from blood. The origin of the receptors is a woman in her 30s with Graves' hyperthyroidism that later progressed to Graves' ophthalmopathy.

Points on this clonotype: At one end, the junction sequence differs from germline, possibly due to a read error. CDR3 DNA: TGCAATGCTAGAGATTCTACTGGCAGCTCCTACGAGCAGTACTTC. Protein: CNARDSTGSSYEQYF. The chain couples TRBV20-1 to TRBJ2-7, with unresolved D. The CDR3 is 15 amino acids. The V gene's germline CDR1 is DFQATT and CDR2 SNEGSKA (reference sequence).

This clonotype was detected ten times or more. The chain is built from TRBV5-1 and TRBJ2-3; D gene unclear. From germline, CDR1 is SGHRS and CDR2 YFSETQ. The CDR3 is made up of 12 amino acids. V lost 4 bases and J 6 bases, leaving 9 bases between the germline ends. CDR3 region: CASSRNGDTQYF. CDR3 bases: TGCGCCAGCAGCCGAAATGGGGATACGCAGTATTTT.

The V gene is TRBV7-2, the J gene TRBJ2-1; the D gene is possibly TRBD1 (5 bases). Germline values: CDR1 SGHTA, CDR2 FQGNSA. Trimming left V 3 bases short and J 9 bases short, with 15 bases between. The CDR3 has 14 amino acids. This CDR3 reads CASSLATRTGEQFF. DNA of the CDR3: TGTGCCAGCAGCTTGGCAACTCGTACAGGTGAGCAGTTCTTC.

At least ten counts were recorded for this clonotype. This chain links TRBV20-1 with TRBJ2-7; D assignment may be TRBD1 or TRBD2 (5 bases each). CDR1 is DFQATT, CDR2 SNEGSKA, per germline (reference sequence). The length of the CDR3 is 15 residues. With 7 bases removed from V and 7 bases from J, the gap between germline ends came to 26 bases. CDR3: CSVRPRDRRIEEQYF. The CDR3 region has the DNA TGCAGTGTCAGACCCCGGGACCGAAGGATAGAAGAGCAGTACTTC.

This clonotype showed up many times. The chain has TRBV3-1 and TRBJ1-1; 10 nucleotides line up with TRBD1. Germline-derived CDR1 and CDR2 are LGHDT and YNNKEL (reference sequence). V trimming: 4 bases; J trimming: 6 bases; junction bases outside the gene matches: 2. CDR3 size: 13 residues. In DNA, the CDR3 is TGTGCCAGCAGCCCCGGGACAGGGGCTGAAGCTTTCTTT. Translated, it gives CASSPGTGAEAFF.

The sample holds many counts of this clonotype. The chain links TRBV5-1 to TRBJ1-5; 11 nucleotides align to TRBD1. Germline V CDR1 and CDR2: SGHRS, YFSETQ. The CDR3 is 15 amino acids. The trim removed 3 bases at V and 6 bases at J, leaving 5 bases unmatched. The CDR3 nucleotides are TGCGCCAGCAGCTCGGGACAGGGGGGCGGTCAGCCCCAGCATTTT. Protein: CASSSGQGGGQPQHF.

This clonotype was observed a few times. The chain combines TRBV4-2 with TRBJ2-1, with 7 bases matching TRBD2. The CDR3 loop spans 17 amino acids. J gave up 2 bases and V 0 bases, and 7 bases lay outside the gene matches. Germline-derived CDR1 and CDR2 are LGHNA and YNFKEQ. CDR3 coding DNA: TGTGCCAGCAGCCAAGATTGGGCTAGCGGCGCCTACAATGAGCAGTTCTTC. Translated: CASSQDWASGAYNEQFF.

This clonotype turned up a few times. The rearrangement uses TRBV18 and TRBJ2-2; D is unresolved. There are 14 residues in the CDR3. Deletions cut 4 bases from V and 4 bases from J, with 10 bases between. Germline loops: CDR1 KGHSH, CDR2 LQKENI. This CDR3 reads CASSLGQATGELFF. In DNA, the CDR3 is TGTGCCAGCTCACTTGGTCAGGCCACCGGGGAGCTGTTTTTT.

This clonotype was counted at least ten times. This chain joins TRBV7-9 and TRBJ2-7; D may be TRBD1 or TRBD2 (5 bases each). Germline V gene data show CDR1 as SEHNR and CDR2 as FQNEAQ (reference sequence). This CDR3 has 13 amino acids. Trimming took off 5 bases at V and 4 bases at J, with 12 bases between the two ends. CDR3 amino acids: CASSPEGEYEQYF. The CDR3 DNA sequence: TGTGCCAGCAGCCCAGAAGGGGAGTACGAGCAGTACTTC.

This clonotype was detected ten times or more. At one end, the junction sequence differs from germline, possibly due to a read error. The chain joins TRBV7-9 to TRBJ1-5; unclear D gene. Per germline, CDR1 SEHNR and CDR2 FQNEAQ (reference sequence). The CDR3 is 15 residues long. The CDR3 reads CASSFDGWTGQPQHF. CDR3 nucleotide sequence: TGCGCCAGCAGCTTCGATGGGTGGACCGGACAGCCCCAGCATTTT.

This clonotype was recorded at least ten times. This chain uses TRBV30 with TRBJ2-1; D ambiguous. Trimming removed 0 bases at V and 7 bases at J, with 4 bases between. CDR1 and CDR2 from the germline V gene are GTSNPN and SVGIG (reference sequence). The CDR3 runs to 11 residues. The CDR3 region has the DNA TGTGCCTGGAGTGTACGAAATGAGCAGTTCTTC. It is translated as CAWSVRNEQFF.

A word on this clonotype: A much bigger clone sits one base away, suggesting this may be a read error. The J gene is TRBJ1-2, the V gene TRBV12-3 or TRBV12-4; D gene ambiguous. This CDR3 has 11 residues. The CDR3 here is CASNGNYGFTF. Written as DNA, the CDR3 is TGTGCCAGCAACGGCAACTATGGCTTCACCTTC.

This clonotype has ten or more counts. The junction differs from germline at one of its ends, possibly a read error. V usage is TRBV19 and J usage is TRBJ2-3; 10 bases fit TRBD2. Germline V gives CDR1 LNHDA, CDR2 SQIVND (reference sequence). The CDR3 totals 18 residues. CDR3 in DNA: TGTGCCAATAGTATCGCTGCTAGCGGGAGAGGGAACACAGATACGCAGTATTTT. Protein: CANSIAASGRGNTDTQYF.

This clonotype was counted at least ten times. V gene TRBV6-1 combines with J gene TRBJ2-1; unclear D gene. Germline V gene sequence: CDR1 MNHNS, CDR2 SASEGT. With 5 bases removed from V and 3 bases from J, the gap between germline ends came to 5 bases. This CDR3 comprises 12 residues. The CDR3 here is CASSPNYNEQFF. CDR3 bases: TGTGCCAGCAGTCCCAACTACAATGAGCAGTTCTTC.